This TCR beta chain came from a study of PD-1 blockade in classical Hodgkin lymphoma. As to time point: cycle 4 day 1 (C4D1), after six to seven weeks of nivolumab. Each patient experienced a relapse that followed autologous stem cell transplantation, and brentuximab vedotin exposure varied. Complete response, partial response or progressive disease were the best responses. Overall study findings and caveats: Similar baseline diversity was found in complete responders and newly diagnosed patients. When set against healthy donors, newly diagnosed patients were reported to show lower baseline TCR diversity. CD8+ TCR diversity did not rise significantly by C4D1, unlike CD4+.

Data came from immunoSEQ multiplex PCR; TCRdb stores just in-frame clones and leaves some out. Of over 85,000 clones in the sample, 85% to 95% were seen once. V lost 6 bases to trimming and J lost 6 bases, with 8 bases between them. This CDR3 spans 12 amino acids. CDR1 is ENHRY and CDR2 is SYGVKD in the germline V gene. Points on this clone: Its specificity is unknown.

The receptor was derived from a human donor with classical Hodgkin lymphoma. The sample in question was peripheral blood mononuclear cells (PBMCs), obtained before the fourth cycle of nivolumab. The V call is TRBV10-3, the J call TRBJ2-2; D is ambiguous. Here the CDR3 DNA reads TGTGCCATCAGGAGAGAGGCCGGGGAGCTGTTTTTT. This translates into CAIRREAGELFF.